Following are 11 T cell receptor beta chains from one sample sequenced in a study of blood T cell repertoires in COVID-19. TCRdb keeps only in-frame clones here, not all; method: immunoSEQ multiplex PCR. The table has under 200,000 clones, approximately 85% seen once; the top ten hold about 2.5%. The material sequenced was peripheral blood. The receptor set was obtained from a woman of 80 years or more with COVID-19, enrolled during active disease.

Here the CDR3 reads CASSGGDSNQPQHF. In DNA, the CDR3 is TGCGCCAGCAGTGGGGGGGATAGCAATCAGCCCCAGCATTTT. The J gene is TRBJ1-5, the V gene TRBV23-1, with D possibly matching TRBD1 (5 bases). TRBV23-1 is recorded as an ORF, its role being uncertain. Trimming took 5 bases from V and 0 from J, leaving 8 bases between them. This CDR3 comprises 14 residues.

The V gene is TRBV9, the J gene TRBJ2-3; TRBD2 agrees at 9 bases. Per the germline V gene, CDR1 is SGDLS and CDR2 is YYNGEE. The CDR3 runs to 15 residues. The V gene end was trimmed by 4 bases and the J gene end by 5 bases; junction bases not matched to a gene: 8. In DNA, the CDR3 is TGTGCCAGCAGCCAACCAGCGGGGGGTGAAGATACGCAGTATTTT. Its translation: CASSQPAGGEDTQYF.

This clone was detected only a few times. V and J are TRBV18 and TRBJ1-3; D ambiguous. V shed 6 bases and J shed 5 bases, with 14 bases lying between them. The germline CDR1 and CDR2 sequences are KGHSH and LQKENI. This CDR3 spans 14 amino acids. CDR3 amino acids: CASSPIGERNTIYF. CDR3 DNA sequence: TGTGCCAGCTCCCCGATCGGGGAGCGAAACACCATATATTTT.

The rearrangement links TRBV27 to TRBJ1-1; TRBD1 is a possible D gene (5 bases). Germline V lookup: CDR1 MNHEY, CDR2 SMNVEV (reference sequence). The CDR3 totals 12 residues. V dropped 8 bases and J dropped 1 base, with 8 bases sitting between them. The DNA for the CDR3 is TGTGCCAGCGGGGGGAGGAACACTGAAGCTTTCTTT. This encodes CASGGRNTEAFF.

This chain uses TRBV4-3 with TRBJ2-5; 10 nucleotides agree with TRBD2. In germline, CDR1 is LGHNA, CDR2 YSLEER. The CDR3 has 15 residues. J was trimmed by 4 bases and V by 0 bases; bases with no gene match: 2. In DNA, the CDR3 is TGCGCCAGCAGCCAAGATCTAGCGGGGGCAGAGACCCAGTACTTC. It encodes CASSQDLAGAETQYF.

The chain couples TRBV5-1 to TRBJ2-3; 7 positions match TRBD1. Germline loops: CDR1 SGHRS, CDR2 YFSETQ. There are 17 residues in the CDR3. Trimming removed 7 bases from V and 4 bases from J; junction bases left unmatched: 18. Here the CDR3 reads CASQSTLGQADADTQYF. The CDR3 DNA reads TGCGCCAGCCAATCAACCCTCGGACAGGCCGACGCAGATACGCAGTATTTT.

The V and J genes are TRBV19 and TRBJ2-3; 10 nucleotides align to TRBD2. V shed 10 bases, J shed 2 bases, and the junction held 9 bases outside the gene matches. CDR1 is LNHDA, CDR2 SQIVND, per germline (reference sequence). The CDR3 has 15 residues. The CDR3 reads CATQTSGWPTDTQYF. The CDR3 coding sequence is TGTGCCACCCAGACTAGCGGGTGGCCCACAGATACGCAGTATTTT.

This clone has more than one count but fewer than ten. The chain combines TRBV14 with TRBJ1-1; D is possibly TRBD1 (6 bases). Trimming removed 5 bases from V and 1 base from J, with 14 bases in between. Germline CDR1 reads SGHDN; CDR2 reads FVKESK. The CDR3 extends over 15 amino acids. For the CDR3, the DNA is TGTGCCAGCAGCTACTGGACAGCCGGGAACACTGAAGCTTTCTTT. Translating gives CASSYWTAGNTEAFF.

The chain has TRBV27 and TRBJ2-7; TRBD2 aligns across 7 bases. Looked up from germline, CDR1 is MNHEY and CDR2 is SMNVEV (reference sequence). V lost 3 bases to trimming and J lost 0 bases; unmatched junction nucleotides: 2. The CDR3 is made up of 14 amino acids. CDR3 residues: CASSFKRGSYEQYF. The CDR3 region has the DNA TGTGCCAGCAGTTTCAAGCGGGGCTCCTACGAGCAGTACTTC.

V usage is TRBV18 and J usage is TRBJ1-5; D is undetermined. Germline loops: CDR1 KGHSH, CDR2 LQKENI. V was trimmed by 3 bases and J by 6 bases, leaving 12 bases between them. The CDR3 length is 14 residues. As DNA, the CDR3 is TGTGCCAGCTCACCTCTAAGGCTAGTTCAGCCCCAGCATTTT. Translation gives CASSPLRLVQPQHF.

V gene TRBV5-6 combines with J gene TRBJ2-3; 9 bases line up with TRBD2. CDR1 and CDR2 from the germline V gene are SGHDT and YYEEEE. The junction had 3 bases not matched to a gene; V was cut back by 3 bases and J by 4 bases. This CDR3 has 14 residues. CDR3 loop: CASSSLAGSDTQYF. The CDR3 DNA reads TGTGCCAGCAGCTCCCTAGCGGGGTCAGATACGCAGTATTTT.